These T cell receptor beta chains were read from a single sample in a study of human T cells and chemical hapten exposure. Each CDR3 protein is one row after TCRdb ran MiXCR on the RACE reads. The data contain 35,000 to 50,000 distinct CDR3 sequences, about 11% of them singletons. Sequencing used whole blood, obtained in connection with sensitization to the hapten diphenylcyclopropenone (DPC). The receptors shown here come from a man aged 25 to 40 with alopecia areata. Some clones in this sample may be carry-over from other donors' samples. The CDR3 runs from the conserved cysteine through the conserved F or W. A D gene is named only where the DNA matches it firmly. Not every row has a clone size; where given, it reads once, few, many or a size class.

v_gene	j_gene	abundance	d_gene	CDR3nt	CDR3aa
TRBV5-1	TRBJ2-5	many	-	TGCGCCAGCAGCACCGGTAGGGGGGCGGAGACCCAGTACTTC	CASSTGRGAETQYF
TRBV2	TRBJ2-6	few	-	TGTGCCAGCAGTGTGGTGGGTCCCGGGGCCAACGTCCTGACTTTC	CASSVVGPGANVLTF
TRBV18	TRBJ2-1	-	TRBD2	TGTGCCAGCTCACCAGTTAGCGGGGGCCCCAATGAGCAGTTCTTC	CASSPVSGGPNEQFF
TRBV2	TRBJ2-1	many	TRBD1	TGTGCCAGCAGTGAAGTGACAGGGATCGACAATGAGCAGTTCTTC	CASSEVTGIDNEQFF
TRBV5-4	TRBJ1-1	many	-	TGTGCCAGCAGCGATACCGGGGGGCGGCTCTCTGAAGCTTTCTTT	CASSDTGGRLSEAFF
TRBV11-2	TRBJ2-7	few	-	TGTGCCAGCAGCCTAGGCCACGAGCAGTACTTC	CASSLGHEQYF
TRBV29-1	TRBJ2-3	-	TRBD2	TGCAGCGTGACTAGCGGGAGTGGTAGACGCACAGATACGCAGTATTTT	CSVTSGSGRRTDTQYF
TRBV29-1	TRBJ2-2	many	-	TGCAGCGTTGAAAGAGGCGGGGGCGCCCCCGGGGAGCTGTTTTTT	CSVERGGGAPGELFF
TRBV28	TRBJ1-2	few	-	TGTGCCAGCAGTTTCCCAGGGAACTATGGCTACACCTTC	CASSFPGNYGYTF
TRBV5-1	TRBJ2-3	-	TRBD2	TGCGCCAGCAGCCCACCCGGGACTAGCGGAGGGGCGCAGTATTTT	CASSPPGTSGGAQYF
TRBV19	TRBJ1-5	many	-	TGTGCCAGTAGCTACCTTGGCGAGATTAATCAGCCCCAGCATTTT	CASSYLGEINQPQHF
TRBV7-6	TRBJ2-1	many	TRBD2	TGTGCCAGCAGCCCGGGACTAGCGGGAAGCAATGAGCAGTTCTTC	CASSPGLAGSNEQFF
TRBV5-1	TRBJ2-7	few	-	TGCGCCAGCAGCTATCTCTACGAGCAGTACTTC	CASSYLYEQYF
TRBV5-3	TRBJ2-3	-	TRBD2	TGTGCCAGAAGCTTGTTGCTAGCGGGAACTGCAGATACGCAGTATTTT	CARSLLLAGTADTQYF
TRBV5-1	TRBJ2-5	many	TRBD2	TGCGCCAGCAGCCCGGCGGGACTAGGTTCTGAGACCCAGTACTTC	CASSPAGLGSETQYF
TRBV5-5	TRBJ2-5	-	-	TGTGCCAGCAGCCGGGGGACAGCCCAAGAGACCCAGTACTTC	CASSRGTAQETQYF
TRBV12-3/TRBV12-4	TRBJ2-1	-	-	TGTGCCAGCCTCAGAGGAGCGTACAATGAGCAGTTCTTC	CASLRGAYNEQFF
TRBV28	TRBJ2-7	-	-	TGTGCCAGCAGTTTATTCCCTGAGGGAGCTTTCTCCGAGCAGTACTTC	CASSLFPEGAFSEQYF
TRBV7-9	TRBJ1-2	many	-	TGTGCCAGCGAAGCTGGCTACACCTTC	CASEAGYTF
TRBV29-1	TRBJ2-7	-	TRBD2	TGCAGCACCTCGACTAGCGGGGCCTACGAGCAGTACTTC	CSTSTSGAYEQYF
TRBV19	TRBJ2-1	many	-	TGTGCCAGTAGTATAGATACTGCCTACAATGAGCAGTTCTTC	CASSIDTAYNEQFF
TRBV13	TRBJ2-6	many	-	TGTGCCAGCAGCTTAGGTGGGGCCAACGTCCTGACTTTC	CASSLGGANVLTF
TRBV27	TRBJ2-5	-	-	TGTGCCAGCAGCGCGACAGTCGGAGAGACCCAGTACTTC	CASSATVGETQYF
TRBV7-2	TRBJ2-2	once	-	TGTGCCAGCAGCCCGACGGACAGGGAGCTGTTTTTT	CASSPTDRELFF
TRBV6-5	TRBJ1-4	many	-	TGTGCCAGCAGTTACGGGGTTTCTAATGAAAAACTGTTTTTT	CASSYGVSNEKLFF